One and the same sample provided the 4 T cell receptor beta chains below, sequenced in a study of blood T cells in healthy people across ages. Using a J-beta primer mix together with a sample-barcoded 5' primer, a second PCR was run for roughly 7 to 12 cycles. TCRdb independently ran MiXCR on the 5' RACE reads; one entry per CDR3 protein. The sample lists 550,000 to 700,000 distinct CDR3 sequences, roughly 28% occurring once. Sequencing input: blood. Source of these receptors: a woman in her 70s in good health.

This clonotype was detected once. V is TRBV24-1 and J is TRBJ1-2; 9 bases line up with TRBD1. After removal of 4 bases from V and 7 bases from J, the junction contained 3 bases not matched to a gene. This CDR3 has 13 amino acids. Germline V CDR1 and CDR2: KGHDR, SFDVKD. CDR3 in amino acids: CATSDRTGVGYTF. The CDR3 DNA follows: TGTGCCACCAGTGACCGGACAGGGGTTGGCTACACCTTC.

This clonotype was picked up many times. The V gene is TRBV24-1, the J gene TRBJ2-1; 12 bases agree with TRBD2. The CDR3 contains 15 residues. The trim removed 5 bases at V and 7 bases at J, leaving 5 bases unmatched. Germline loops: CDR1 KGHDR, CDR2 SFDVKD. CDR3 bases: TGTGCCACCAGTGCTAGCGGGGGGGCGAAAAATGAGCAGTTCTTC. Protein: CATSASGGAKNEQFF.

J is TRBJ2-6 and V is TRBV13, with D tentatively TRBD1 or TRBD2 (5 bases each). The germline V and J ends were trimmed by 1 base and 6 bases, with 10 bases remaining between them. Germline V gives CDR1 PRHDT, CDR2 FYEKMQ (reference sequence). There are 15 residues in the CDR3. The CDR3 nucleotides are TGTGCCAGCAGCTTAGCGCTTGGGACGGCCAACGTCCTGACTTTC. Translated, it gives CASSLALGTANVLTF.

This clonotype was seen only a few times. The V and J genes are TRBV21-1 and TRBJ2-4; no check of the table's D call, TRBD1, against the DNA was made. TRBV21-1 is marked as a pseudogene. This CDR3 contains 14 residues. As DNA, the CDR3 is TGTGCCAGCAGCAAAGTCGGGCAGGGTGGCATTCAGTACTTC. Translating it yields CASSKVGQGGIQYF.